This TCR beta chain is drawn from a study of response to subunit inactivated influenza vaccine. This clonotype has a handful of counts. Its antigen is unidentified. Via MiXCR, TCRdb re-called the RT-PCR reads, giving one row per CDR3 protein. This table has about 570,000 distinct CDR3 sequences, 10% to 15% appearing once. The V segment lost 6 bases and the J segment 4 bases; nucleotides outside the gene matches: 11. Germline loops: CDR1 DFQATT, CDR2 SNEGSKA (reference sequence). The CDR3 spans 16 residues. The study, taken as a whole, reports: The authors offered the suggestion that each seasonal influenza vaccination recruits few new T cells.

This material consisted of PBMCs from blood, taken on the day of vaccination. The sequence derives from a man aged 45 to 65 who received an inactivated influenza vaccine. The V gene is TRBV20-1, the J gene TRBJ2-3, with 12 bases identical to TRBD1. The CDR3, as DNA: TGCAGTGCCGAAGACCGGGACAGGGGGCCATCAGATACGCAGTATTTT. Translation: CSAEDRDRGPSDTQYF.